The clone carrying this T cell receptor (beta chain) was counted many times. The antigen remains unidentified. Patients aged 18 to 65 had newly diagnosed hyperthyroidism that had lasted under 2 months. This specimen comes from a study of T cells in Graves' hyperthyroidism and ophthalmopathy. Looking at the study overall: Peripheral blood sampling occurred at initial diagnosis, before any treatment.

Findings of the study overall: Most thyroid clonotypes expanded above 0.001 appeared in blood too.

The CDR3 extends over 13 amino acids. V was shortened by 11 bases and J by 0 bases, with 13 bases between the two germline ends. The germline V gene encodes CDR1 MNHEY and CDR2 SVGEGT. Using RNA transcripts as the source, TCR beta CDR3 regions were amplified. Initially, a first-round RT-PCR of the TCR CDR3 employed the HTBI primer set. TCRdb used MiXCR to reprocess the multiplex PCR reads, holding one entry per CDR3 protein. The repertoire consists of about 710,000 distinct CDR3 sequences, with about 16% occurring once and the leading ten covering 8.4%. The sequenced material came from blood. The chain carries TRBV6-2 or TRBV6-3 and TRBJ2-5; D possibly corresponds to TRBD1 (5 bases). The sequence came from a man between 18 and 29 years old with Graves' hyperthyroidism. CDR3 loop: CASQGPNQETQYF. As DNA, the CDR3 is TGTGCCTCTCAGGGCCCGAACCAAGAGACCCAGTACTTC.